This T cell receptor (beta chain) was sequenced for a study of cytomegalovirus exposure and HLA in healthy donors. Whole-study results and caveats: In a later analysis, DRB1 alleles had the most associated TCRs; HLA-C alleles the fewest.

As to this clone: Its antigen is not known.

The CDR3 has 11 residues. V was pared by 2 bases and J by 5 bases, with 7 bases between. CDR1 and CDR2 (germline): GTSNPN, SVGIG (reference sequence). PCR employed 60 Vbeta and 13 Jbeta primers. Data came from immunoSEQ multiplex PCR; TCRdb stores just in-frame clones and leaves some out. The repertoire table contains about 140,000 clones. This clonotype was obtained from a male donor in good health and CMV-seronegative. Sequenced material: PBMCs. The chain uses TRBV30 and TRBJ2-7; weak D call: TRBD1 (6 bases). The CDR3 loop is CAWSSGDEQYF. DNA of the CDR3: TGTGCCTGGAGTTCAGGGGACGAGCAGTACTTC.